The rows below give T cell receptor beta chains drawn from one sample of a study of blood T cell repertoires in COVID-19. Libraries were prepared by immunoSEQ multiplex PCR; TCRdb keeps only in-frame clonotypes and omits some of them. The table records 200,000 to 250,000 clones, almost 90% of them present only once. Sequencing used peripheral blood. These receptors all come from a man aged 18 to 30 with active or convalescent COVID-19. Each CDR3 is given with its conserved first and last residue. The D gene is left open where the match is weak. Rows may omit the clone size; those that give it use once, few, many or a size class.

j_call clone_size cdr3_length d_call v_call cdr3_aa cdr3_nt
TRBJ2-3 - 15 - TRBV19 CASSGIAVDFSVWYF TGTGCCAGTAGTGGGATAGCAGTCGATTTTAGCGTGTGGTATTTT
TRBJ2-7 - 15 TRBD1 TRBV24-1 CATSDARTGDGEQYF TGTGCCACCAGTGATGCACGGACAGGGGATGGAGAGCAGTACTTC
TRBJ1-1 - 13 TRBD1 TRBV5-1 CASTQGAVGEAFF TGCGCCAGCACCCAGGGGGCAGTTGGGGAAGCTTTCTTT
TRBJ2-3 - 16 TRBD2 TRBV30 CAWSVGAGVSTDTQYF TGTGCCTGGAGTGTCGGAGCGGGAGTTTCGACAGATACGCAGTATTTT
TRBJ2-1 few 15 TRBD2 TRBV4-2 CASSQLSSGSYEQFF TGTGCCAGCAGCCAATTGAGTAGCGGGAGCTATGAGCAGTTCTTC
TRBJ2-1 - 14 - TRBV6-2/TRBV6-3 CASSYSLTYNEQFF TGTGCCAGCAGTTACTCTCTAACCTACAATGAGCAGTTCTTC
TRBJ1-2 - 15 - TRBV19 CASSIVGQTNYGYTF TGTGCCAGTAGTATAGTAGGACAAACAAACTATGGCTACACCTTC
TRBJ1-4 few 11 TRBD1 TRBV11-2 CASGGTGQLFF TGTGCTTCAGGGGGGACAGGGCAACTGTTTTTT
TRBJ1-2 few 14 - TRBV30 CAWKGPAFGYGYTF TGTGCCTGGAAGGGGCCGGCTTTTGGCTATGGCTACACCTTC
TRBJ2-7 once 14 - TRBV9 CASSVQARGNEQYF TGTGCCAGCAGCGTCCAAGCGCGGGGAAACGAGCAGTACTTC
TRBJ2-7 - 17 TRBD2 TRBV2 CASLGTVQRGPRGEQYF TGTGCCAGCCTGGGTACGGTGCAGCGGGGGCCCCGGGGCGAGCAGTACTTC
TRBJ2-2 - 12 - TRBV9 CASSPHTGELFF TGTGCCAGCAGCCCTCACACCGGGGAGCTGTTTTTT
TRBJ2-1 - 13 - TRBV11-2 CASSLTHYNEQFF TGTGCCAGCAGCTTAACACATTACAATGAGCAGTTCTTC
TRBJ1-1 once 15 - TRBV28 CASSLRGGRSTEAFF TGTGCCAGCAGTTTACGGGGGGGAAGGTCCACTGAAGCTTTCTTT
TRBJ2-7 - 14 TRBD1 TRBV9 CASSETGGVHEQYF TGTGCCAGCAGCGAAACAGGGGGTGTCCACGAGCAGTACTTC
TRBJ1-1 - 19 - TRBV6-1 CASSESREQGERLNTEAFF TGTGCCAGCAGTGAGTCGAGGGAACAGGGTGAAAGACTGAACACTGAAGCTTTCTTT
TRBJ1-1 - 12 - TRBV29-1 CSGGSRNTEAFF TGCAGCGGCGGGTCCAGGAACACTGAAGCTTTCTTT
TRBJ1-2 - 14 - TRBV2 CASNAGTANYGYTF TGTGCCAGCAACGCGGGCACCGCTAACTATGGCTACACCTTC
TRBJ2-1 - 16 TRBD2 TRBV29-1 CSVESSGYTPANEQFF TGCAGCGTTGAGTCTAGCGGCTACACCCCCGCGAATGAGCAGTTCTTC
TRBJ2-7 - 17 TRBD2 TRBV12-5 CASGKTVTTSGIHEQYF TGTGCTAGTGGCAAAACCGTTACGACTAGCGGGATCCACGAGCAGTACTTC
TRBJ2-7 - 15 TRBD1 TRBV27 CASSLQGVSKGEQYF TGTGCCAGCAGTCTGCAGGGGGTAAGCAAGGGCGAGCAGTACTTC
TRBJ2-5 - 15 - TRBV15 CATSRKDGTWKTQYF TGTGCCACCAGCAGGAAAGACGGGACATGGAAGACCCAGTACTTC
TRBJ2-7 - 16 - TRBV11-2 CASSLLRGIYSYEQYF TGTGCCAGCAGCTTATTAAGGGGGATCTACTCCTACGAGCAGTACTTC
TRBJ2-3 - 13 TRBD2 TRBV9 CASSAREGDTQYF TGTGCCAGCAGCGCCCGGGAGGGGGATACGCAGTATTTT
TRBJ1-5 - 15 TRBD1 TRBV18 CASSPATGERKPQHF TGTGCCAGCTCACCCGCGACAGGGGAGCGGAAGCCCCAGCATTTT
TRBJ2-5 - 14 - TRBV11-2 CASSYIAVQETQYF TGTGCCAGCAGCTACATAGCGGTGCAAGAGACCCAGTACTTC
TRBJ1-6 - 15 - TRBV27 CASSPTGSYNSPLHF TGTGCCAGCAGCCCGACGGGGTCCTATAATTCACCCCTCCACTTT
TRBJ2-5 - 13 - TRBV10-2 CASSEILQETQYF TGCGCCAGCAGTGAGATACTACAAGAGACCCAGTACTTC
TRBJ2-7 - 15 TRBD2 TRBV27 CASSQPGLAGVEQYF TGTGCCAGCAGTCAACCGGGACTAGCGGGAGTGGAGCAGTACTTC
TRBJ2-2 few 13 - TRBV6-1 CASSEVRVGELFF TGTGCCAGCAGCGAAGTCAGGGTCGGGGAGCTGTTTTTT
TRBJ2-5 - 19 TRBD2 TRBV7-6 CASSLGGIDAGGPSETQYF TGTGCCAGCAGCTTAGGGGGGATCGATGCGGGAGGGCCGTCAGAGACCCAGTACTTC
TRBJ2-7 - 12 TRBD1 TRBV2 CASSRGPPEQYF TGTGCCAGCAGTAGGGGGCCGCCCGAGCAGTACTTC
TRBJ1-1 - 16 - TRBV13 CASSFVAQGVNTEAFF TGTGCCAGCAGCTTCGTCGCGCAGGGTGTGAACACTGAAGCTTTCTTT
TRBJ2-5 - 14 - TRBV18 CASSPFSYQETQYF TGTGCCAGCTCACCCTTCTCGTACCAAGAGACCCAGTACTTC
TRBJ1-1 - 15 - TRBV18 CASSPGFSGHTEAFF TGTGCCAGCTCACCAGGGTTTTCAGGGCACACTGAAGCTTTCTTT
TRBJ2-2 - 10 - TRBV28 CATFTGELFF TGTGCCACTTTCACCGGGGAGCTGTTTTTT
TRBJ1-1 - 15 - TRBV6-5 CASSYLENMNTEAFF TGTGCCAGCAGTTACTTGGAGAATATGAACACTGAAGCTTTCTTT
TRBJ1-2 - 15 - TRBV5-1 CASSLDGRRNYGYTF TGCGCCAGCAGCTTGGACGGGAGGCGTAACTATGGCTACACCTTC
TRBJ1-2 - 8 - TRBV20-1 CSAEGYTF TGCAGTGCAGAGGGCTACACCTTC
TRBJ2-4 - 14 - TRBV5-1 CASSLGESKNIQYF TGCGCCAGCAGCTTGGGAGAGAGTAAAAACATTCAGTACTTC
TRBJ2-7 few 14 - TRBV5-5 CASSELPLQGKYSF TGTGCCAGCAGCGAGTTGCCCCTCCAGGGGAAGTACAGCTTC
TRBJ1-2 - 16 - TRBV6-5 CASSYYGSWAGYGYTF TGTGCCAGCAGTTACTATGGGTCCTGGGCGGGCTATGGCTACACCTTC
TRBJ2-2 - 14 - TRBV9 CASSIRPDTFELFF TGTGCCAGCAGCATCAGACCAGACACATTCGAGCTGTTTTTT
TRBJ1-2 once 13 - TRBV7-2 CASSLLGDGGYTF TGTGCCAGCAGCTTATTAGGGGATGGAGGCTACACCTTC
TRBJ2-7 - 13 - TRBV27 CASSPGRGHEQYF TGTGCCAGCAGCCCAGGGCGGGGACACGAGCAGTACTTC
TRBJ2-1 - 14 TRBD2 TRBV11-3 CASSSTSGSNEQFF TGTGCCAGCAGCTCAACTAGCGGGTCCAATGAGCAGTTCTTC
TRBJ2-5 - 17 TRBD2 TRBV3-1/TRBV3-2 CASSPGTSGRVQETQYF TGTGCCAGCAGTCCTGGGACTAGCGGGAGGGTACAAGAGACCCAGTACTTC
TRBJ2-2 - 15 TRBD2 TRBV2 CASRWTSGGTGELFF TGTGCCAGCAGATGGACTAGCGGGGGCACCGGGGAGCTGTTTTTT
TRBJ2-7 - 15 TRBD1 TRBV15 CATSRRSGQGHEQYF TGTGCCACCAGCAGACGGTCGGGACAGGGACACGAGCAGTACTTC
TRBJ2-3 - 20 TRBD2 TRBV10-1 CASSAPGLAGEGAGADTQYF TGCGCCAGCAGTGCGCCGGGACTAGCGGGAGAGGGGGCTGGGGCAGATACGCAGTATTTT
TRBJ1-4 - 15 - TRBV5-5 CASSLGWQGYEKLFF TGTGCCAGCAGCTTGGGGTGGCAGGGGTATGAAAAACTGTTTTTT
TRBJ2-5 - 13 - TRBV21-1 CASSKEAAETQYF TGTGCCAGCAGCAAAGAGGCGGCAGAGACCCAGTACTTC
TRBJ1-1 - 13 - TRBV27 CASRLGSNTEAFF TGTGCCAGCAGGTTGGGCAGCAACACTGAAGCTTTCTTT
TRBJ2-3 - 16 - TRBV7-2 CASSLDTGVSTDTQYF TGTGCCAGCAGCTTAGATACGGGAGTGAGCACAGATACGCAGTATTTT
TRBJ2-3 once 12 - TRBV29-1 CSVVRAGDTQYF TGCAGCGTTGTTCGAGCCGGAGATACGCAGTATTTT
TRBJ2-6 - 17 TRBD1 TRBV5-5 CASRSGTGVGGANVLTF TGTGCCAGCAGGTCTGGGACAGGGGTTGGTGGGGCCAACGTCCTGACTTTC
TRBJ2-1 - 14 - TRBV7-2 CASSLGTTYNEQFF TGTGCCAGCAGCTTGGGGACAACCTACAATGAGCAGTTCTTC